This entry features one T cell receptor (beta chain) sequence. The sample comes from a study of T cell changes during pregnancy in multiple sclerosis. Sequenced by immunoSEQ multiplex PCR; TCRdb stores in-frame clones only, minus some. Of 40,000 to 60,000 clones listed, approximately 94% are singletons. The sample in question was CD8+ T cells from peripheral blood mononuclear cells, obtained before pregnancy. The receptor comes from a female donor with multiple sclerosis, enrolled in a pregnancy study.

The CDR3 is CASSLDLNQPQHF. For the CDR3, the DNA is TGTGCCAGCAGCTTGGACTTAAATCAGCCCCAGCATTTT. J is TRBJ1-5 and V is TRBV5-5, with no clear D. The germline CDR1 and CDR2 sequences are SGHKS and YYEKEE (reference sequence). V was shortened by 0 bases and J by 4 bases, with 5 bases between the two germline ends. There are 13 residues in the CDR3.